This T cell receptor beta chain was recorded in a study of T-cell memory formation after mild COVID-19. Notes on the study in general: The finding that pre-infection memory included some responding clones suggested that cross-reactive memory joined. The study found balanced CD4/CD8 in clones contracting day 15 to 85 and a CD4+ lean in later expanders.

The V end was cut by 0 bases, the J end by 1 base, with 13 bases between. The germline V gene encodes CDR1 SGHRS and CDR2 YFSETQ. This CDR3 is 16 amino acids long. As to this clonotype: Its antigen is not identified.

TCRdb analysed the 5' RACE reads with MiXCR anew, one entry per CDR3 protein. The sample holds 300,000 to 350,000 distinct CDR3 sequences, 10% to 15% seen once. The origin of this receptor is a man younger than 30 who had mild COVID-19 (a few samples of this study predate the infection). Cell type and time point are not known. Specimen: PBMCs or a T cell subset sorted from them (not recorded which). The chain carries TRBV5-1 and TRBJ2-5, with D possibly being TRBD1 (5 bases). The CDR3 is CASSLATSGFQETQYF. As DNA, the CDR3 is TGCGCCAGCAGCTTGGCGACCTCAGGGTTCCAAGAGACCCAGTACTTC.